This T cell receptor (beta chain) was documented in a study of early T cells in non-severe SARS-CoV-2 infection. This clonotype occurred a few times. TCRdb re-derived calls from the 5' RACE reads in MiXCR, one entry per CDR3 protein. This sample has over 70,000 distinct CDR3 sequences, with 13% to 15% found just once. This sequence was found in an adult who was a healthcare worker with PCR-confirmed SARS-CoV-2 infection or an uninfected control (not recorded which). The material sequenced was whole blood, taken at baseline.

The CDR3 DNA follows: TGCGCCAGCACCCCCGTTGGCGGGAGGGCCCCCCATGAGCAGTTCTTC. It encodes CASTPVGGRAPHEQFF. This chain connects TRBV5-1 to TRBJ2-1, with TRBD2 identical over 9 bases. Germline V lookup: CDR1 SGHRS, CDR2 YFSETQ. This CDR3 contains 16 residues. With V trimmed by 6 bases and J by 8 bases, 15 bases remained unmatched.